Shown below are 10 T cell receptor beta chains from a single sample sequenced in a study of cytomegalovirus exposure and HLA in healthy donors. Assay: immunoSEQ multiplex PCR; the TCRdb copy retains only in-frame clones and omits some. This sample carries about 280,000 clones, 70% to 90% of them seen once, and the ten largest clones take around 0.9%. The specimen sequenced was PBMCs. Receptor source: a woman between 18 and 29 years old in good health and CMV-seronegative.

This chain links TRBV9 with TRBJ2-4, with a weak D call TRBD2 (6 bases). Trimming took off 4 bases at V and 6 bases at J, with 17 bases between the two ends. From germline, CDR1 is SGDLS and CDR2 YYNGEE. CDR3 size: 15 residues. The CDR3 spells CASSPGTLGVNIQYF. CDR3 nucleotides: TGTGCCAGCAGCCCAGGGACTCTCGGGGTAAACATTCAGTACTTC. Combining the CDR3 with reference TRBV9 and TRBJ2-4 gives the whole variable domain DSGVTQTPKHLITATGQRVTLRCSPRSGDLSVYWYQQSLDQGLQFLIQYYNGEERAKGNILERFSAQQFPDLHSELNLSSLELGDSALYFCASSPGTLGVNIQYFGAGTRLSVL.

The chain has TRBV19 and TRBJ2-7, with a possible D match to TRBD2 (5 bases). The germline V and J ends were trimmed by 5 bases and 5 bases, with 19 bases remaining between them. This CDR3 is built from 15 residues. Looked up from germline, CDR1 is LNHDA and CDR2 is SQIVND (reference sequence). The CDR3 DNA follows: TGTGCCAGTAGTCCCGAGAGCGGAGTCCCCCACGAGCAGTACTTC. It encodes CASSPESGVPHEQYF. The entire variable domain, with the rest obtained from reference TRBV19 and TRBJ2-7, is as follows: DGGITQSPKYLFRKEGQNVTLSCEQNLNHDAMYWYRQDPGQGLRLIYYSQIVNDFQKGDIAEGYSVSREKKESFPLTVTSAQKNPTAFYLCASSPESGVPHEQYFGPGTRLTVT.

J is TRBJ2-1 and V is TRBV27; a weak D match, TRBD1 (5 bases). The CDR3 is 14 amino acids. Trimming took 2 bases from V and 1 from J, leaving 6 bases between them. Germline V gene lookup returns CDR1 MNHEY and CDR2 SMNVEV (reference sequence). CDR3 bases: TGTGCCAGCAGTTTAAGGGGTTCCTACAATGAGCAGTTCTTC. It translates to CASSLRGSYNEQFF.

CDR3 sequence: CASSLDTNEQFF. The CDR3 coding sequence is TGTGCCAGCAGCTTGGACACCAATGAGCAGTTCTTC. This sequence joins TRBV7-3 and TRBJ2-1, with a weak D call TRBD1 (5 bases). V gave up 3 bases and J gave up 6 bases, with 6 bases separating them. Germline CDR1 and CDR2: SGHTA and FQGTGA. This CDR3 comprises 12 residues.

V is TRBV5-1 and J is TRBJ2-2; D unclear. V gave up 7 bases and J gave up 6 bases, with 13 bases separating them. CDR3 length: 13 amino acids. Germline V lookup: CDR1 SGHRS, CDR2 YFSETQ. In DNA, the CDR3 is TGCGCCAGCGCCATTGGGCGCCCCGGGGAGCTGTTTTTT. It codes for CASAIGRPGELFF.

This chain links TRBV6-5 with TRBJ2-7, with D possibly TRBD1 on 7 matching bases. Germline CDR1 reads MNHEY; CDR2 reads SVGAGI. V was trimmed by 6 bases and J by 6 bases, leaving 15 bases between them. The length of the CDR3 is 13 residues. CDR3: CASRSGGGLEQYF. CDR3 in DNA: TGTGCCAGCAGATCAGGGGGAGGCCTCGAGCAGTACTTC.

The CDR3 DNA reads TGTGCCAGCAGTTCAAGGGGTTCCTGGACTAACTATGGCTACACCTTC. It encodes CASSSRGSWTNYGYTF. The chain combines TRBV28 with TRBJ1-2; D might be TRBD1 (5 bases). Germline V CDR1 and CDR2: MDHEN, SYDVKM. Trimming pared 4 bases from V and 0 bases from J, leaving 15 bases between. CDR3 length: 16 residues.

CDR3 region: CASSSRTGSYEQYF. The CDR3 coding sequence is TGTGCCAGCAGCTCCCGGACAGGCTCATACGAGCAGTACTTC. V usage is TRBV7-2 and J usage is TRBJ2-7, with TRBD1 matching over 7 bases. J gave up 4 bases and V 4 bases, and 7 bases lay outside the gene matches. The CDR3 loop spans 14 amino acids. CDR1 and CDR2 from the germline V gene are SGHTA and FQGNSA.

V is TRBV2 and J is TRBJ2-7; 7 bases align to TRBD2. The CDR3 has 13 amino acids. The V gene end was trimmed by 7 bases and the J gene end by 3 bases; junction bases not matched to a gene: 6. Germline V lookup: CDR1 SNHLY, CDR2 FYNNEI. Here the CDR3 DNA reads TGTGCCAGCAACGACCGCGGGGGCTACGAGCAGTACTTC. This sequence encodes CASNDRGGYEQYF.

This clone was seen only once. The chain links TRBV5-1 to TRBJ2-5; D is unresolved. V was cut by 1 base and J by 1 base, with 8 bases left in between. In germline, CDR1 is SGHRS, CDR2 YFSETQ. The CDR3 length is 14 residues. CDR3 coding DNA: TGCGCCAGCAGCTTGAACCTGGCCCAAGAGACCCAGTACTTC. Its protein is CASSLNLAQETQYF.